A selection of T cell receptor beta chains follows, all from one sample in a study of blood T cell repertoires in COVID-19. Generated by immunoSEQ multiplex PCR, the TCRdb table keeps only in-frame clones and is missing some. The sample contains about 26,000 clones, under 90% of which appear only once. Sequencing input: peripheral blood. These receptor sequences come from a human donor in a cohort sampled during active COVID-19. Both conserved end residues are part of each CDR3. D genes are given only for firm matches. The size of a clone is reported for some rows only, either as once, few or many, or as a class for expanded clones.

-	TRBV7-2	-	TRBJ1-5	TGTGCCAGCAGCTTCTGGGGAGGAAGCAATCAGCCCCAGCATTTT	CASSFWGGSNQPQHF
-	TRBV19	TRBD2	TRBJ2-1	TGTGCCAAAACTAGCGGGGGGGCTGATGAGCAGTTCTTC	CAKTSGGADEQFF
-	TRBV28	TRBD1	TRBJ1-4	TGTGCCAGCAGTTTAGACAGGGTAAAAGAAAAACTGTTTTTT	CASSLDRVKEKLFF
-	TRBV9	TRBD2	TRBJ2-1	TGTGCCAGCAGCGTAGAACTAGCGGGGGCTGGGGAGCAGTTCTTC	CASSVELAGAGEQFF
-	TRBV5-6	TRBD2	TRBJ2-7	TGTGCCAGCAGCTTGGTCGGGGGAGGGGAGTACGAGCAGTACTTC	CASSLVGGGEYEQYF
-	TRBV5-6	-	TRBJ1-1	TGTGCCAGCAGCTTGTTTCAGAAAAACACTGAAGCTTTCTTT	CASSLFQKNTEAFF
-	TRBV2	TRBD1	TRBJ2-3	TGTGCCAGCAGTCCCCTGGACAGGGGCGGCACAGATACGCAGTATTTT	CASSPLDRGGTDTQYF
-	TRBV7-2	TRBD2	TRBJ2-1	TGTGCCAGCAGCCTCGGGACTAGCGGTATCAATGAGCAGTTCTTC	CASSLGTSGINEQFF
-	TRBV19	-	TRBJ2-2	TGTGCCAGTAGGGTCCGTGCGACAACCGGGGAGCTGTTTTTT	CASRVRATTGELFF
-	TRBV2	-	TRBJ1-2	TGTGCCAGCAGTGAAGGGACAGTCCGTATATTTTATGGCTACACCTTC	CASSEGTVRIFYGYTF
-	TRBV7-9	-	TRBJ2-1	TGTGCCAGCACTTATGGGGGGAGAGAACATGAGCAGTTCTTC	CASTYGGREHEQFF
-	TRBV29-1	-	TRBJ2-2	TGCAGCGGAGAAAAGGGGCGTACCGGGGAGCTGTTTTTT	CSGEKGRTGELFF
-	TRBV6-5	-	TRBJ1-5	TGTGCCAGCAGCAAAGGAGATTATAGCAATCAGCCCCAGCATTTT	CASSKGDYSNQPQHF
-	TRBV6-6	-	TRBJ1-5	TGTGCCAGCAAGGAGGGTCGCAATCAGCCCCAGCATTTT	CASKEGRNQPQHF
-	TRBV19	TRBD2	TRBJ2-2	TGTGCCAGTAGTATTGTCGTGGGAGGGCGCACCGGGGAGCTGTTTTTT	CASSIVVGGRTGELFF
-	TRBV5-1	TRBD2	TRBJ2-3	TGCGCCAGCAGCGCTCTAGCGGGAGCAGATACGCAGTATTTT	CASSALAGADTQYF
-	TRBV5-1	TRBD1	TRBJ1-6	TGCGCCAGCAGCTTGGGCCTTCGGACAGGGGGACCGAAGATTGACCCCCTCCACTTT	CASSLGLRTGGPKIDPLHF
once	TRBV5-1	TRBD2	TRBJ2-3	TGCGCCAGCAGCCGCTCGGGACTAGCGGAAGATACGCAGTATTTT	CASSRSGLAEDTQYF
-	TRBV4-1	TRBD1	TRBJ1-1	TGCGCCAGCAGCCAATTAGTACTTACAGGGGTGAACACTGAAGCTTTCTTT	CASSQLVLTGVNTEAFF
-	TRBV5-1	TRBD2	TRBJ2-2	TGCGCCAGCAGCGCTAGCGGGAAGAACACCGGGGAGCTGTTTTTT	CASSASGKNTGELFF
-	TRBV19	-	TRBJ1-4	TGTGCCAGTAGTATGGGGTCCCAGGAGGGTGTTTTT	CASSMGSQEGVF
-	TRBV5-1	-	TRBJ2-7	TGCGCCAGCAGCGCCGACACCTACGAGCAGTACTTC	CASSADTYEQYF
-	TRBV10-3	-	TRBJ1-3	TGTGCCCAAAAGGGGGACGGTCCGTCTGGAAACACCATATATTTT	CAQKGDGPSGNTIYF
-	TRBV6-6	-	TRBJ2-3	TGTGCCAGCAGTTACCGGGGAGATAAAGATACGCAGTATTTT	CASSYRGDKDTQYF
-	TRBV6-6	-	TRBJ1-5	TGTGCCATCCGACAGGCCAATCAGCCCCAGCATTTT	CAIRQANQPQHF